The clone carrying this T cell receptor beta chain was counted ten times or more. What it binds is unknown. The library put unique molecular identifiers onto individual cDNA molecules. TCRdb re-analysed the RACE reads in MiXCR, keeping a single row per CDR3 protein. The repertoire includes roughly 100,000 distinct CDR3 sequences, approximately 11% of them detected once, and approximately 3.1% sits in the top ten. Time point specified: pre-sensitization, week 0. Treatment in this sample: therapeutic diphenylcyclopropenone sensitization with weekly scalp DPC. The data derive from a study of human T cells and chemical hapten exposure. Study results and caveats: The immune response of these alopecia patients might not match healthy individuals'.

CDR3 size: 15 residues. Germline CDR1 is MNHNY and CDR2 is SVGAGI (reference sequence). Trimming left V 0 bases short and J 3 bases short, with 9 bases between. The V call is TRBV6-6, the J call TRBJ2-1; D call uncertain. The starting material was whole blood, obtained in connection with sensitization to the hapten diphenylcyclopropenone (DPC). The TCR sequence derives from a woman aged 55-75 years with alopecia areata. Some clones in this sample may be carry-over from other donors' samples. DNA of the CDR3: TGTGCCAGCAGTTACTCGACTGTCATCTACAATGAGCAGTTCTTC. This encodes CASSYSTVIYNEQFF.